This TCR beta chain was obtained from a study of PD-1 and CTLA-4 blockade in melanoma. Sequenced by immunoSEQ multiplex PCR; TCRdb stores in-frame clones only, minus some. The sample shows tens of thousands of clones, more than 70% of them seen only once. This clone was counted between two and nine times. V shed 2 bases and J shed 1 base, with 9 bases lying between them. CDR1 SGHTA and CDR2 FQGNSA come from the germline V gene. The CDR3 has 15 residues. The gene calls are TRBV7-2 and TRBJ1-5; D possibly corresponds to TRBD1 (5 bases). The material was CD8+ T cells from peripheral blood, obtained before anti-PD-1 treatment. This clonotype originated in a human donor with melanoma. The CDR3 nucleotides read TGTGCCAGCAGCTTAAATGAGGGGAGCAATCAGCCCCAGCATTTT. It yields the protein CASSLNEGSNQPQHF.